This T cell receptor beta chain came from a study of CD8 T cells in ankylosing spondylitis. Libraries of TCR beta came from quantitative 5'-RACE with molecular barcodes. Via MiXCR, TCRdb re-called the 5' RACE reads, giving one row per CDR3 protein. This sample has a few hundred thousand distinct CDR3 sequences; more than 15% occur once, and the top ten carry less than 35%. Details on this clonotype: Its cognate antigen is unknown.

The study, taken as a whole, reports: Earlier authors reported some of these motif variants in reactive arthritis synovial fluid and blood. Relatively scarce in peripheral blood, disease-linked clones were CD8+.

In germline, CDR1 is MNHEY, CDR2 SMNVEV (reference sequence). The V gene lost 4 bases and the J gene lost 0 bases, with 8 bases spanning the gap. The CDR3 extends over 14 amino acids. The sample consisted of blood, either unsorted or a sorted T cell fraction (not recorded which). The receptor was isolated from a male donor with ankylosing spondylitis or in good health (not recorded which). The chain recombines TRBV27 with TRBJ2-3; D gene uncertain. Here the CDR3 reads CASSYVQSTDTQYF. Written as DNA, the CDR3 is TGTGCCAGCAGTTACGTACAAAGCACAGATACGCAGTATTTT.